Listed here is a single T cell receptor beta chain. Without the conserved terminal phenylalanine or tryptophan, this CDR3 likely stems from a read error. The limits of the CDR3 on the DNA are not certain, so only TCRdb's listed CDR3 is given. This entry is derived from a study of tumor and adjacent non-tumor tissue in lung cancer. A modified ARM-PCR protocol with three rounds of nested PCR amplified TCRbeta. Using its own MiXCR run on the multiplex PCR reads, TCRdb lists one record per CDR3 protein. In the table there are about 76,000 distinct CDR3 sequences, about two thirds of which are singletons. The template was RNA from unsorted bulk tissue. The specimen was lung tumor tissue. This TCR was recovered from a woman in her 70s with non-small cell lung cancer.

This CDR3 is CASSLQAGLSYNEQFL. The V call is TRBV5-6, the J call TRBJ2-1; no DNA check was done on the table's D call, TRBD2. The CDR3 length equals 16 residues, ends included. Germline V lookup: CDR1 SGHDT, CDR2 YYEEEE.